This T cell receptor (beta chain) was identified in a study of shared clonotypes between healthy human individuals. Study-level results: Clonotypes which were not shared had lower generation probabilities than clonotypes that all four donors shared.

Positive CCR7 selection of CD45RO-negative cells yielded the naive CD8 cells, and terminally differentiated effector memory CD45RA+ cells were excluded. The ends were cut back, 4 bases at V and 5 bases at J, with 14 bases in the middle. CDR3 size: 14 residues. Germline lookup yields CDR1 MNHNY and CDR2 SVGAGI (reference sequence). Per sorted-subset replicate PCR, input was approximately 0.2 ug DNA, representing tens of thousands of T cell genomes. The data were produced by immunoSEQ multiplex PCR, yet TCRdb's version contains in-frame clones alone and is incomplete. The sample has roughly 1,800,000 clones, just under 95% seen once. Comment on this clone: Antigen: not known.

The receptor was derived from a man aged 18 to 30 in good health. Sequencing used naive CD8+ T cells sorted from blood. This sequence joins TRBV6-6 and TRBJ2-5, with D possibly being TRBD1 (5 bases). CDR3 sequence: CASSSLGRAETQYF. CDR3 nucleotide sequence: TGTGCCAGCAGTTCCCTAGGCAGGGCTGAGACCCAGTACTTC.